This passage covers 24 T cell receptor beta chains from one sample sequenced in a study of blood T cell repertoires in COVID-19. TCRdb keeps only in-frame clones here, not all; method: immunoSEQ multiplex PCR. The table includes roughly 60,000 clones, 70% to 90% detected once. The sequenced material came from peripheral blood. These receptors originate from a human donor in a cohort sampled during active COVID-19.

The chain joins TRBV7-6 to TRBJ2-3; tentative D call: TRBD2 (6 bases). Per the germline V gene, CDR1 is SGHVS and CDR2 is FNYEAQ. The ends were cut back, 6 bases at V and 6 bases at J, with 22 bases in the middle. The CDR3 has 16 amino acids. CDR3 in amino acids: CASSFLRGGDEDTQYF. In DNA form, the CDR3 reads TGTGCCAGCAGTTTCCTCCGGGGCGGGGACGAGGATACGCAGTATTTT.

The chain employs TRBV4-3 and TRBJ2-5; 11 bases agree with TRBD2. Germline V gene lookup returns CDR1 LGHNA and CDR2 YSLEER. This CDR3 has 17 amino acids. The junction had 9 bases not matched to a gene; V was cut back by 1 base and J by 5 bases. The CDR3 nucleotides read TGCGCCAGCAGCCAAGGGAATAGCGGGAGGGCCGGGGAGACCCAGTACTTC. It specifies CASSQGNSGRAGETQYF.

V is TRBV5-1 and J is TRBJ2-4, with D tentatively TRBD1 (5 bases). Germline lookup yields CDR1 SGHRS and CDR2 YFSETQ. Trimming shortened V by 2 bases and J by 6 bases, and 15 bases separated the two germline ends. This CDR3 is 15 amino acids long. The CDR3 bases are TGCGCCAGCAGCTTTGATTTAGGGGCCGGAAACATTCAGTACTTC. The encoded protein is CASSFDLGAGNIQYF.

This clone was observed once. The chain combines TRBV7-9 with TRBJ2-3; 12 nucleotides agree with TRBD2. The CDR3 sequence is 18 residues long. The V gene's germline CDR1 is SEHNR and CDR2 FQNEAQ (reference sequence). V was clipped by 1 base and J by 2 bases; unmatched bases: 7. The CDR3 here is CASSLGLAGDPTTDTQYF. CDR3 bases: TGTGCCAGCAGCTTAGGACTAGCGGGAGACCCTACCACAGATACGCAGTATTTT.

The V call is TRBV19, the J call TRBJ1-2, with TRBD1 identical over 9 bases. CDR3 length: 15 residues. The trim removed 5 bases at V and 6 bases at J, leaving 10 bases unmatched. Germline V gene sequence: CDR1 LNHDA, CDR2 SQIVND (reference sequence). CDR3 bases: TGTGCCAGTAGTTCCTACACAGGGGGCGCGGATGGCTACACCTTC. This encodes CASSSYTGGADGYTF.

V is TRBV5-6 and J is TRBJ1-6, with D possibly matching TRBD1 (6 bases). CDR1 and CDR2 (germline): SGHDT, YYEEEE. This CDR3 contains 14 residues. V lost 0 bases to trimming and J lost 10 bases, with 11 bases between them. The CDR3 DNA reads TGTGCCAGCAGCTTGGACAGGGTCAGATCACCCCTCCACTTT. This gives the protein CASSLDRVRSPLHF.

CDR3 in amino acids: CAPEVRHQPQHF. For the CDR3, the DNA is TGTGCCCCCGAAGTGCGTCATCAGCCCCAGCATTTT. The rearrangement joins TRBV30 to TRBJ1-5; D gene ambiguous. The V gene's germline CDR1 is GTSNPN and CDR2 SVGIG (reference sequence). The V gene lost 8 bases and the J gene lost 5 bases, with 13 bases spanning the gap. CDR3 length equals 12 residues.

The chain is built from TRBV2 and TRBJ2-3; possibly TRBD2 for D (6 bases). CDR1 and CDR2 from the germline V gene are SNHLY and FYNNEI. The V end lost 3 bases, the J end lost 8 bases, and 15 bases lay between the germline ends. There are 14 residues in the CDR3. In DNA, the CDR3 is TGTGCCAGCAGTGACTTAGGGGAGGCGGGTACGCAGTATTTT. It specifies CASSDLGEAGTQYF. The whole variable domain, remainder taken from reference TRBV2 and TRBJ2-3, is EPEVTQTPSHQVTQMGQEVILRCVPISNHLYFYWYRQILGQKVEFLVSFYNNEISEKSEIFDDQFSVERPDGSNFTLKIRSTKLEDSAMYFCASSDLGEAGTQYFGPGTRLTVL.

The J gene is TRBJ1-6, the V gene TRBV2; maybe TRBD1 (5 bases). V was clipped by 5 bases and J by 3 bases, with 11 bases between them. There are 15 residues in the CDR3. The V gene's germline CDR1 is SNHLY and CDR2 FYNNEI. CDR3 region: CASSRSGGYNSPLHF. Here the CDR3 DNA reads TGTGCCAGCAGTAGGTCCGGGGGCTATAATTCACCCCTCCACTTT.

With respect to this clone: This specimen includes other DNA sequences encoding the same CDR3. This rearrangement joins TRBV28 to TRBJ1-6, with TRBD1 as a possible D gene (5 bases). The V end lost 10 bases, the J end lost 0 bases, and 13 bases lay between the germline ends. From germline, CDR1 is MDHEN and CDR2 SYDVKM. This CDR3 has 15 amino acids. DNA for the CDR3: TGTGCCACCAGGACACCGAGCTCCTATAATTCACCCCTCCACTTT. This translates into CATRTPSSYNSPLHF.

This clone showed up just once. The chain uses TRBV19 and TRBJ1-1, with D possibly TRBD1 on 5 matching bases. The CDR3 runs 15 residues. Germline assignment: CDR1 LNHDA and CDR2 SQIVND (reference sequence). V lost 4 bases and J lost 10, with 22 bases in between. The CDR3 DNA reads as TGTGCCAGTAGTACCAATCGACAGTATGCACTCGGAGCTTTCTTT. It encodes CASSTNRQYALGAFF.

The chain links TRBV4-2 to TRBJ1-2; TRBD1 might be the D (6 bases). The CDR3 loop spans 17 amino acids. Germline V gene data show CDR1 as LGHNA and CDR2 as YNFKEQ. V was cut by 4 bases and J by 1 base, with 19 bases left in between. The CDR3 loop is CASSPFEGEGVNYGYTF. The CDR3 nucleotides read TGTGCCAGCAGCCCCTTCGAGGGAGAGGGGGTTAACTATGGCTACACCTTC.

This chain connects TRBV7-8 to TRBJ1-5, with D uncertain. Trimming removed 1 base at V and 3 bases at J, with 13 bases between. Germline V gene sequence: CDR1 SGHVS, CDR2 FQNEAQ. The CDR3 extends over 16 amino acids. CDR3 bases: TGTGCCAGCAGCTTAGGAGGGAATGTCGACAATCAGCCCCAGCATTTT. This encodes CASSLGGNVDNQPQHF.

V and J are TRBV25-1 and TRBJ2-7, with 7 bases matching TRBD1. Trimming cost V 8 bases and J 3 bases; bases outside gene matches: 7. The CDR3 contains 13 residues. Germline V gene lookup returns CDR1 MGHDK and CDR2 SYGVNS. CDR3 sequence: CASPGTVSYEQYF. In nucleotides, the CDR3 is TGTGCCAGCCCCGGGACAGTGAGCTACGAGCAGTACTTC.

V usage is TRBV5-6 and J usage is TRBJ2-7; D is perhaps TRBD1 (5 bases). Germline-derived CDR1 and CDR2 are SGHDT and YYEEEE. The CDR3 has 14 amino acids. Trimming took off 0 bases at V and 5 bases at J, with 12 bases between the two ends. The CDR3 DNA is TGTGCCAGCAGCTTGGCGCAGGGTGCAAACGAGCAGTACTTC. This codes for CASSLAQGANEQYF. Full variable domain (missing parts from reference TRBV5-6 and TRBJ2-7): DAGVTQSPTHLIKTRGQQVTLRCSPKSGHDTVSWYQQALGQGPQFIFQYYEEEERQRGNFPDRFSGHQFPNYSSELNVNALLLGDSALYLCASSLAQGANEQYFGPGTRLTVT.

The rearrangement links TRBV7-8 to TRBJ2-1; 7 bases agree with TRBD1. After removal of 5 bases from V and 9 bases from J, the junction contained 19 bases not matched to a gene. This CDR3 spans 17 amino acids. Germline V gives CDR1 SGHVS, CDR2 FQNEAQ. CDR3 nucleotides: TGTGCCAGCAGCCCGACAGCTCAGGGGGTAATTTCGAGTGAGCAGTTCTTC. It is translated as CASSPTAQGVISSEQFF.

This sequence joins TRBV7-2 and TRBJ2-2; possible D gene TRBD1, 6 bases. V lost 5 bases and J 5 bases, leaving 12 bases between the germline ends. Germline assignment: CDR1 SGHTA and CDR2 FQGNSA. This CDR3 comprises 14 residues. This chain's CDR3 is CASSPDQGTGELFF. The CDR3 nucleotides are TGTGCCAGCAGCCCAGACCAGGGGACCGGGGAGCTGTTTTTT.

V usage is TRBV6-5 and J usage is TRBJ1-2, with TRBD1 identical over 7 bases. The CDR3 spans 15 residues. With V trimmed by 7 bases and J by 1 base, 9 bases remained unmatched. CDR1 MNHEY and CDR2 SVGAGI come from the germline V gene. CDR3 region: CASTLNRGFNYGYTF. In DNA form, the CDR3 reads TGTGCCAGCACCCTCAACAGGGGCTTTAACTATGGCTACACCTTC.

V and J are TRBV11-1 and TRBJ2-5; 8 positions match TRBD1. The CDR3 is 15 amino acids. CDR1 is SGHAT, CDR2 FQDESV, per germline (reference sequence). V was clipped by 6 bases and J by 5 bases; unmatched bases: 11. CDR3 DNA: TGTGCCAGCAGTTCAACGTCAGGGGGCAGTGAGACCCAGTACTTC. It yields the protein CASSSTSGGSETQYF.

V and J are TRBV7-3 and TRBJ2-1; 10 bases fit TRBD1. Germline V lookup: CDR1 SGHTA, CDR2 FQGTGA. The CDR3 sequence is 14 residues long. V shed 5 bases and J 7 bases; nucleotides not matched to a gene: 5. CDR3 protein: CASSPGQGGNEQFF. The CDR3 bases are TGTGCCAGCAGCCCCGGACAGGGGGGGAATGAGCAGTTCTTC.

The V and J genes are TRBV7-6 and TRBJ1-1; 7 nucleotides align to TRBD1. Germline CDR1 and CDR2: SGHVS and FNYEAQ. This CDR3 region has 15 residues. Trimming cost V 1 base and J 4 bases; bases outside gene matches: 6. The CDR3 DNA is TGTGCCAGCAGCTTAGATTCGGCAGGGGGCACTGAAGCTTTCTTT. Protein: CASSLDSAGGTEAFF.

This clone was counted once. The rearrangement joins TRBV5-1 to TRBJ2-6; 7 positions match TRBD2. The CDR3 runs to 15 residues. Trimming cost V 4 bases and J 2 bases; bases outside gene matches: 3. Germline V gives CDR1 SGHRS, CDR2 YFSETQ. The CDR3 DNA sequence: TGCGCCAGCAGCAGGGAGGGTGCTGGGGCCAACGTCCTGACTTTC. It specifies CASSREGAGANVLTF.

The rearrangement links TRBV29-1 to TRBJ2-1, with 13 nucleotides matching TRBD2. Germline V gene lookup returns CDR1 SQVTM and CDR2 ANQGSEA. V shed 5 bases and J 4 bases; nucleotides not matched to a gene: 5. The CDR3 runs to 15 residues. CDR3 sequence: CSVPGLAGSYNEQFF. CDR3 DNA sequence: TGCAGCGTTCCGGGACTAGCGGGGAGTTACAATGAGCAGTTCTTC.

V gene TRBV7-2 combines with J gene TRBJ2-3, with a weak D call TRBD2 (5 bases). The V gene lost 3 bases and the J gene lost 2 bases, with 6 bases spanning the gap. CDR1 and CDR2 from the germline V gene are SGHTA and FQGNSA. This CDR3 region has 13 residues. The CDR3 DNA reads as TGTGCCAGCAGCTTGGACTCCACAGATACGCAGTATTTT. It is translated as CASSLDSTDTQYF.